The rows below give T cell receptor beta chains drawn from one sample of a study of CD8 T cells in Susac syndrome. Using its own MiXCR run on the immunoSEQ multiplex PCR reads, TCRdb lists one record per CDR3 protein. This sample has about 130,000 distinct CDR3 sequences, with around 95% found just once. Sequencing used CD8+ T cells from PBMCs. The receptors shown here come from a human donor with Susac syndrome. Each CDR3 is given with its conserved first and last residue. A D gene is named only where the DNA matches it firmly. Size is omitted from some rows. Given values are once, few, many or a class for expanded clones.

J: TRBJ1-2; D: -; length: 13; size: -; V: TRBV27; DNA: TGTGCCAGCAGTTCGGGACCCGTCTATGGCTACACCTTC; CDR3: CASSSGPVYGYTF
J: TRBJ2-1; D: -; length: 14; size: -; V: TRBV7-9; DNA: TGTGCCAGCACTAGCTACCGGGACCACAATGAGCAGTTCTTC; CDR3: CASTSYRDHNEQFF
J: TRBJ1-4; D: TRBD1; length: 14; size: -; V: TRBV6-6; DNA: TGTGCCAGCAGTTCCCGGGACAGGGATGAAAAACTGTTTTTT; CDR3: CASSSRDRDEKLFF
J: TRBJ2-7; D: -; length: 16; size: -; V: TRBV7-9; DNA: TGTGCCAGCAGCTATTCAGGGGCGGGAGTAGCCCACGAGCAGTACTTC; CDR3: CASSYSGAGVAHEQYF
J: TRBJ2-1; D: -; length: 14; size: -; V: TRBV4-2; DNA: TGTGCCAGCAGCCAGGAAACAGGGTCCAATGAGCAGTTCTTC; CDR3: CASSQETGSNEQFF
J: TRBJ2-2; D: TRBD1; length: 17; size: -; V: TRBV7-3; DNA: TGTGCCAGCAGCTCCCCCTTGGGACAGGGGAACACCGGGGAGCTGTTTTTT; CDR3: CASSSPLGQGNTGELFF
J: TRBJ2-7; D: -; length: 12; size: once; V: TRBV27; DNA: TGTGCCAGCAGCGCAGGGTTAGGGGAGCAGTACTTC; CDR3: CASSAGLGEQYF
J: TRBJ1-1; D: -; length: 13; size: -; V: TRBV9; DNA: TGTGCCAGCAGCGTCGGACAGTACACTGAAGCTTTCTTT; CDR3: CASSVGQYTEAFF
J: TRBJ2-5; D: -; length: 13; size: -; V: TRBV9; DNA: TGTGCCAGCAGCGAGCAGGGAAGGGAGACCCAGTACTTC; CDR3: CASSEQGRETQYF
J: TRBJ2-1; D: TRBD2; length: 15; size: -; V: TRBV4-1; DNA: TGCGCCAGCAGCCGAGGGCGGGGGACCTACAATGAGCAGTTCTTC; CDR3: CASSRGRGTYNEQFF
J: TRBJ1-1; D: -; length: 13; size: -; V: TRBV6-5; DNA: TGTGCCAGCAGTTACAGTGTGAACACTGAAGCTTTCTTT; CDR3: CASSYSVNTEAFF
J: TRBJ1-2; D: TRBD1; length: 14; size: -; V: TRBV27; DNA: TGTGCCAGCAGTTTACGGGGACAGGAGGAAGGCTACACCTTC; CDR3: CASSLRGQEEGYTF
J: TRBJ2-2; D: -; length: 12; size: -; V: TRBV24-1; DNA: TGTGCCACCAATCAGGGGTCCGGGGAGCTGTTTTTT; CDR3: CATNQGSGELFF
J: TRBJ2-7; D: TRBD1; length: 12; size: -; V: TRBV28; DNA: TGTGCCAGCACCTACAGGGGTCTGCAGCAGTACTTC; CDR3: CASTYRGLQQYF
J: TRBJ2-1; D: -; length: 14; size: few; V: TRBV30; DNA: TGTGCCTGGAACAGGCTAGGGTCCTACAATGAGCAGTTCTTC; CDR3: CAWNRLGSYNEQFF
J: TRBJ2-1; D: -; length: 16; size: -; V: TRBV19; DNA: TGTGCCAGTAGTGATTCAGGGGTGACCTACGACAATGAGCAGTTCTTC; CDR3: CASSDSGVTYDNEQFF
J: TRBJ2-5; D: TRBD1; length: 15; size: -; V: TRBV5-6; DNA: TGTGCCAGCAGCCCACACACAGGGGACCAAGAGACCCAGTACTTC; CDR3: CASSPHTGDQETQYF
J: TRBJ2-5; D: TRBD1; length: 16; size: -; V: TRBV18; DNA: TGTGCCAGCTCACCACCGAAGGGGGCGCCCCAAGAGACCCAGTACTTC; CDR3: CASSPPKGAPQETQYF
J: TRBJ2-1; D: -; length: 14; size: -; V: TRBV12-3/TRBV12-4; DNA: TGTGCCAGCAGTTTAGGAACGGCAAACAATGAGCAGTTCTTC; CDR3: CASSLGTANNEQFF
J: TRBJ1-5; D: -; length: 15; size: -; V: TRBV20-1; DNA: TGCAGTGCTAGAGATCGCGGGGTTTGGAATCAGCCCCAGCATTTT; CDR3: CSARDRGVWNQPQHF
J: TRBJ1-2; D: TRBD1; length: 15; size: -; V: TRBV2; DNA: TGTGCCAGCAAGAGGGTTGGGACAGAGTACTATGGCTACACCTTC; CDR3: CASKRVGTEYYGYTF
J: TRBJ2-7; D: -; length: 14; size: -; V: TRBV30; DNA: TGTGCCTGGTCCGGGACACCGAGCTCCTACGAGCAGTACTTC; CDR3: CAWSGTPSSYEQYF
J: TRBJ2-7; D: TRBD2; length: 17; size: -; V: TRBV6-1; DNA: TGTGCCAGCAGCCCTGGACTAGCGGTAGATGTACTCTACGAGCAGTACTTC; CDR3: CASSPGLAVDVLYEQYF
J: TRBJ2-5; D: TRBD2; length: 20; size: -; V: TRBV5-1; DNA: TGCGCCAGCAGCTTTTTAAGCCCCTACAGTGGCGGGAGTGTAGAAGAGACCCAGTACTTC; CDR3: CASSFLSPYSGGSVEETQYF
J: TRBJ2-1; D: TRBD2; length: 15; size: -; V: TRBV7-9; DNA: TGTGCCAGCAGCTTAGCGAGCGGGAGTATGGATGAGCAGTTCTTC; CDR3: CASSLASGSMDEQFF
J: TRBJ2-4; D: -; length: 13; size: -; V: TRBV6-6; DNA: TGTGCCAGCTACGACAGCCCCCTCTTAATTCAGTACTTC; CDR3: CASYDSPLLIQYF
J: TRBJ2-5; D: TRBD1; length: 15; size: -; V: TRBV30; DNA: TGTGCCTGGAGTGTTGGACAGGGGGAGAGGGAGACCCAGTACTTC; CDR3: CAWSVGQGERETQYF
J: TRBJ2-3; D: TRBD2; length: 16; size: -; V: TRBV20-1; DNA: TGCAGTGCTATTGGGGCTAGCGGGAGGGCCCAAGATACGCAGTATTTT; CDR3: CSAIGASGRAQDTQYF
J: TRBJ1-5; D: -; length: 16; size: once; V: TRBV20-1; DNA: TGCAGTGCTAGGGACACAGAAGCTTATAGCAATCAGCCCCAGCATTTT; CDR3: CSARDTEAYSNQPQHF
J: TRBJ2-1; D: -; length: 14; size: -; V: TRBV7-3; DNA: TGTGCCAGTACTCCGGCGGGGAAGTACAATGAGCAGTTCTTC; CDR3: CASTPAGKYNEQFF
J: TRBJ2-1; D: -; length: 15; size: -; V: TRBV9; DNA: TGTGCCAGCAGCCCTCCCGGGAGCGGGTACAATGAGCAGTTCTTC; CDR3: CASSPPGSGYNEQFF
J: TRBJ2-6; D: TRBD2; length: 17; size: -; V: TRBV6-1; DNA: TGTGCCAGCAGCCCCGGACTAGCTGGCCCTGGGGCCAACGTCCTGACTTTC; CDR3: CASSPGLAGPGANVLTF
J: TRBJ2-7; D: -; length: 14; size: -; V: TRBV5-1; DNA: TGCGCCAGCAGCTCGTTTGGACTCTCCTACGAGCAGTACTTC; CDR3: CASSSFGLSYEQYF
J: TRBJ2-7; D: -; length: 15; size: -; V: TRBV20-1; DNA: TGCAGTGCTAGAGTATCCGGACTAAGCGTTGGGGAGCAGTACTTC; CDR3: CSARVSGLSVGEQYF
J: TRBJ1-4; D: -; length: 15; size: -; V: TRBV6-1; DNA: TGTGCCAGCAGTGTCTCCCTTGCAACTAATGAAAAACTGTTTTTT; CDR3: CASSVSLATNEKLFF
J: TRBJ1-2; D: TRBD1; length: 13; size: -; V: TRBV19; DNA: TGTGCCAGTAGTATTGAGGGGGCATCCGGCTACACCTTC; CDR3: CASSIEGASGYTF